Following are 26 T cell receptor beta chains from one sample sequenced in a study of CD8+ T cells in alopecia areata. Extracted RNA was reverse transcribed into cDNA, the sequencing template. Repertoires were generated with immunoSEQ multiplex PCR, while TCRdb's copy carries only in-frame clones and drops some. The sample has 180,000 or so clones, approximately 49% seen once. Stated treatment: oral pan-JAK inhibitor, 5-10 mg twice daily. The sequencing used CD8+ T cells sorted from blood, collected at approximately week 52, from a patient treated with tofacitinib. The receptors derive from a human donor with alopecia areata.

The J gene is TRBJ2-2, the V gene TRBV27; 8 nucleotides match TRBD1. V dropped 6 bases and J dropped 4; count of bases not matched to a gene: 7. CDR1 and CDR2 from the germline V gene are MNHEY and SMNVEV (reference sequence). This CDR3 region has 15 residues. The CDR3 reads CASSRTGRGTGELFF. DNA for the CDR3: TGTGCCAGCAGCCGGACAGGGCGCGGCACCGGGGAGCTGTTTTTT.

CDR3 nucleotides: TGCAGCGTTGACGGCGGGTTGCACGAGCAGTACTTC. It specifies CSVDGGLHEQYF. The gene calls are TRBV29-1 and TRBJ2-7; possible D gene TRBD2, 5 bases. Trimming stripped 3 bases from V and 5 bases from J, with 11 bases between. The germline V gene encodes CDR1 SQVTM and CDR2 ANQGSEA. The CDR3 loop spans 12 amino acids.

This clone was counted only a few times. The V and J genes are TRBV7-8 and TRBJ2-7, with 9 bases aligning to TRBD2. Per the germline V gene, CDR1 is SGHVS and CDR2 is FQNEAQ. This CDR3 has 15 amino acids. Germline trimming cut 5 bases from V and 2 bases from J; bases unmatched to any gene: 7. This chain's CDR3 is CASSVFSGGTYEQYF. CDR3 sequence (DNA): TGTGCCAGCAGCGTATTTAGCGGGGGAACCTACGAGCAGTACTTC.

This clone came up a few times. The CDR3 DNA sequence: TGCAGCGTTGAAGGAGCGGGGCATGAGACCCAGTACTTC. Translating it yields CSVEGAGHETQYF. The chain couples TRBV29-1 to TRBJ2-5, with 7 bases that match TRBD2. With V trimmed by 1 base and J by 5 bases, 4 bases remained unmatched. The CDR3 consists of 13 residues. Germline V gene sequence: CDR1 SQVTM, CDR2 ANQGSEA. Variable domain in full (rest from reference TRBV29-1 and TRBJ2-5): SAVISQKPSRDICQRGTSLTIQCQVDSQVTMMFWYRQQPGQSLTLIATANQGSEATYESGFVIDKFPISRPNLTFSTLTVSNMSPEDSSIYLCSVEGAGHETQYFGPGTRLLVL.

This clone was seen more than once but under ten times. V is TRBV19 and J is TRBJ2-2; D might be TRBD2 (7 bases). V lost 3 bases and J 3 bases, leaving 17 bases between the germline ends. Germline V CDR1 and CDR2: LNHDA, SQIVND (reference sequence). There are 17 residues in the CDR3. The CDR3 loop is CASSMPSGRGHTGELFF. In DNA, the CDR3 is TGTGCCAGTAGTATGCCGTCGGGGCGGGGGCACACCGGGGAGCTGTTTTTT. The whole variable domain, remainder taken from reference TRBV19 and TRBJ2-2, is DGGITQSPKYLFRKEGQNVTLSCEQNLNHDAMYWYRQDPGQGLRLIYYSQIVNDFQKGDIAEGYSVSREKKESFPLTVTSAQKNPTAFYLCASSMPSGRGHTGELFFGEGSRLTVL.

The chain is built from TRBV6-6 and TRBJ1-1; D ambiguous. In germline, CDR1 is MNHNY, CDR2 SVGAGI (reference sequence). V lost 5 bases and J 0 bases, leaving 7 bases between the germline ends. The CDR3 length is 13 residues. The DNA for the CDR3 is TGTGCCAGCAGTCCCAAGATGAACACTGAAGCTTTCTTT. It translates to CASSPKMNTEAFF.

V usage is TRBV10-3 and J usage is TRBJ2-2, with D tentatively TRBD2 (5 bases). This CDR3 has 13 amino acids. Germline V CDR1 and CDR2: ENHRY, SYGVKD. The V end lost 10 bases, the J end lost 1 base, and 10 bases lay between the germline ends. The CDR3 DNA reads TGTGCCACCGACGGGGTGAACACCGGGGAGCTGTTTTTT. Amino acids: CATDGVNTGELFF.

This chain uses TRBV5-6 with TRBJ1-2; D unclear. Germline CDR1 is SGHDT and CDR2 is YYEEEE. The ends were cut back, 2 bases at V and 2 bases at J, with 7 bases in the middle. The CDR3 covers 13 residues. The CDR3 spells CASSFDTNYGYTF. CDR3 bases: TGTGCCAGCAGCTTCGACACCAACTATGGCTACACCTTC.

This chain joins TRBV19 and TRBJ2-2, with TRBD1 identical over 11 bases. The CDR3 has 16 residues. Germline V gives CDR1 LNHDA, CDR2 SQIVND (reference sequence). The junction had 8 bases not matched to a gene; V was cut back by 8 bases and J by 3 bases. CDR3 sequence reads: CASEDRGHGYTGELFF. In nucleotides, the CDR3 is TGTGCCAGTGAGGACAGGGGGCATGGGTACACCGGGGAGCTGTTTTTT.

This chain joins TRBV19 and TRBJ2-7; the match to TRBD1 covers 7 bases. This CDR3 region has 14 residues. Per germline, CDR1 LNHDA and CDR2 SQIVND (reference sequence). The trim removed 9 bases at V and 6 bases at J, leaving 14 bases unmatched. CDR3: CASSSTEDRLEQYF. The CDR3 bases are TGTGCCAGCAGCTCGACCGAGGACAGGCTCGAGCAGTACTTC. Supplemented by reference TRBV19 and TRBJ2-7, the full variable domain reads DGGITQSPKYLFRKEGQNVTLSCEQNLNHDAMYWYRQDPGQGLRLIYYSQIVNDFQKGDIAEGYSVSREKKESFPLTVTSAQKNPTAFYLCASSSTEDRLEQYFGPGTRLTVT.

The chain combines TRBV6-6 with TRBJ1-5; perhaps TRBD1 as D (5 bases). The CDR3 consists of 14 residues. Germline V lookup: CDR1 MNHNY, CDR2 SVGAGI (reference sequence). The V gene lost 8 bases and the J gene lost 4 bases, with 15 bases spanning the gap. CDR3 sequence (DNA): TGTGCCAGCGGTTGGGGGACCGTGAATCAGCCCCAGCATTTT. Translating gives CASGWGTVNQPQHF.

The chain uses TRBV4-2 and TRBJ1-2; D is possibly TRBD1 (5 bases). In germline, CDR1 is LGHNA, CDR2 YNFKEQ. Trimming shortened V by 3 bases and J by 4 bases, and 12 bases separated the two germline ends. This CDR3 has 14 residues. The CDR3 DNA reads TGTGCCAGCAGCCACCCGGGGACTAGCTATGGCTACACCTTC. Encoded protein: CASSHPGTSYGYTF.

This chain links TRBV7-3 with TRBJ1-4; TRBD1 matches 8 bases. From germline, CDR1 is SGHTA and CDR2 FQGTGA. CDR3 length: 15 amino acids. J was trimmed by 2 bases and V by 5 bases; bases with no gene match: 4. For the CDR3, the DNA is TGTGCCAGCAGCCGCACAGGGGGTACTAATGAAAAACTGTTTTTT. Protein product: CASSRTGGTNEKLFF.

V gene TRBV19 combines with J gene TRBJ1-1; TRBD1 might be the D (5 bases). Trimming cost V 4 bases and J 0 bases, with 9 bases left between them. The CDR3 is 14 residues long. Germline lookup yields CDR1 LNHDA and CDR2 SQIVND (reference sequence). In DNA, the CDR3 is TGTGCCAGTAGTACAGGGACGGTGAACACTGAAGCTTTCTTT. Translating gives CASSTGTVNTEAFF.

The J gene is TRBJ1-1, the V gene TRBV19; D might be TRBD1 (5 bases). V was pared by 5 bases and J by 8 bases, with 9 bases between. This CDR3 contains 11 residues. The germline gives CDR1 LNHDA, CDR2 SQIVND (reference sequence). The CDR3 loop is CASSYGAEAFF. The CDR3 coding sequence is TGTGCCAGTAGTTATGGGGCCGAAGCTTTCTTT.

This clone appeared a few times. The chain links TRBV5-6 to TRBJ1-2; D uncertain. V gave up 0 bases and J gave up 5 bases, with 8 bases separating them. The CDR3 consists of 13 residues. Germline CDR1 reads SGHDT; CDR2 reads YYEEEE. Here the CDR3 DNA reads TGTGCCAGCAGCTTGGAACAGAGTTATGGCTACACCTTC. This sequence encodes CASSLEQSYGYTF.

This clone turned up a few times. One end of the junction does not line up with germline, which may come from a read error. The V gene is TRBV11-2, the J gene TRBJ2-5; D is possibly TRBD1 (5 bases). This CDR3 has 13 residues. The germline V gene encodes CDR1 SGHAT and CDR2 FQNNGV. The CDR3 DNA reads TGTGCCAGCAGCGTAGACAGACAAGAGACCCAGTACTTC. Its protein product is CASSVDRQETQYF. The full variable domain, its missing parts supplied by reference TRBV11-2 and TRBJ2-5, is EAGVAQSPRYKIIEKRQSVAFWCNPISGHATLYWYQQILGQGPKLLIQFQNNGVVDDSQLPKDRFSAERLKGVDSTLKIQPAKLEDSAVYLCASSVDRQETQYFGPGTRLLVL.

This sequence joins TRBV19 and TRBJ2-7, with 8 bases lining up with TRBD1. This CDR3 spans 13 amino acids. V trimming: 7 bases; J trimming: 6 bases; junction bases outside the gene matches: 8. Germline values: CDR1 LNHDA, CDR2 SQIVND (reference sequence). The CDR3 bases are TGTGCCAGTACTCCCGGGACAGGAGGCGAGCAGTACTTC. Its translation is CASTPGTGGEQYF.

This clone was detected only once. J is TRBJ2-7 and V is TRBV4-2, with D unresolved. The CDR3 runs 16 residues. CDR1 and CDR2 from the germline V gene are LGHNA and YNFKEQ. The V end lost 3 bases, the J end lost 1 base, and 16 bases lay between the germline ends. The CDR3 DNA follows: TGTGCCAGCAGCCACATAACGGCAGGAAGATCCTACGAGCAGTACTTC. Translating gives CASSHITAGRSYEQYF.

The chain has TRBV27 and TRBJ2-5; D is undetermined. The V and J ends lost 1 base and 0 bases respectively, with 6 bases between them. Germline V lookup: CDR1 MNHEY, CDR2 SMNVEV (reference sequence). The CDR3 has 14 residues. The CDR3 here is CASSLWQNQETQYF. Written as DNA, the CDR3 is TGTGCCAGCAGTTTATGGCAGAACCAAGAGACCCAGTACTTC.

This clone was seen more than once but under ten times. The chain has TRBV6-5 and TRBJ1-5, with TRBD1 identical over 8 bases. There are 13 residues in the CDR3. V dropped 5 bases and J dropped 6; count of bases not matched to a gene: 3. Germline V CDR1 and CDR2: MNHEY, SVGAGI. The CDR3, as DNA: TGTGCCAGCAGTGGACAGGGAGGTCAGCCCCAGCATTTT. Its protein product is CASSGQGGQPQHF.

This clone was found a few times. The chain recombines TRBV11-2 with TRBJ2-1, with TRBD2 matching over 9 bases. V was pared by 7 bases and J by 6 bases, with 7 bases of the junction left unmatched. There are 14 residues in the CDR3. Germline assignment: CDR1 SGHAT and CDR2 FQNNGV. The CDR3 nucleotides are TGTGCCAGCAAGCCTAGCGGGGTGCGCAATGAGCAGTTCTTC. Its translation: CASKPSGVRNEQFF.

CDR3: CASSFGPPPSSGANVLTF. The CDR3, as DNA: TGTGCCAGCAGCTTCGGGCCCCCCCCCAGCTCTGGGGCCAACGTCCTGACTTTC. The V and J genes are TRBV7-6 and TRBJ2-6; D is unclear. The germline gives CDR1 SGHVS, CDR2 FNYEAQ. V was shortened by 3 bases and J by 0 bases, with 15 bases between the two germline ends. The CDR3 is made up of 18 amino acids.

This clone was counted ten times or more. The CDR3 reads CASSQGTGGADTQYF. For the CDR3, the DNA is TGCGCCAGCAGCCAAGGGACAGGGGGCGCAGATACGCAGTATTTT. The chain recombines TRBV4-3 with TRBJ2-3, with 11 nucleotides matching TRBD1. Looked up from germline, CDR1 is LGHNA and CDR2 is YSLEER. V lost 1 base and J lost 4; bases outside the gene matches: 1. The CDR3 runs to 15 residues.

Note on this clone: The sample holds other DNA sequences that translate to the same CDR3. The chain carries TRBV11-2 and TRBJ2-5; D not certain. CDR1 SGHAT and CDR2 FQNNGV come from the germline V gene. V shed 1 base and J shed 4 bases, with 1 base lying between them. The CDR3 is 11 amino acids. DNA for the CDR3: TGTGCCAGCAGCTTAGGAGAGACCCAGTACTTC. As protein: CASSLGETQYF. Variable domain in full (rest from reference TRBV11-2 and TRBJ2-5): EAGVAQSPRYKIIEKRQSVAFWCNPISGHATLYWYQQILGQGPKLLIQFQNNGVVDDSQLPKDRFSAERLKGVDSTLKIQPAKLEDSAVYLCASSLGETQYFGPGTRLLVL.

V gene TRBV7-2 combines with J gene TRBJ1-4, with unresolved D. This CDR3 has 15 amino acids. Germline CDR1 and CDR2: SGHTA and FQGNSA. Trimming cost V 1 base and J 8 bases, with 14 bases left between them. CDR3 protein: CASSLVVGLWEKLFF. The CDR3 coding sequence is TGTGCCAGCAGCTTAGTAGTAGGGTTGTGGGAAAAACTGTTTTTT.